This is a list of T cell receptor beta chains from one sample in a study of blood T cell repertoires in COVID-19. Only in-frame clones appear in the TCRdb table, and some are missing; sequencing was by immunoSEQ multiplex PCR. This table holds about 210,000 clones, around 82% found once. The source material was peripheral blood. These receptors were taken from a woman aged 70-85 years with acute or convalescent COVID-19. Both conserved end residues are part of each CDR3. Each record gives: D gene, V gene, clone size, J gene, CDR3 length, CDR3 DNA, CDR3 protein. A D gene is named only where the DNA matches it firmly. Expanded clones get a size class; other rows say once, few or many, or leave the size out.

D gene: -
V gene: TRBV14
clone size: -
J gene: TRBJ1-2
CDR3 length: 12
CDR3 DNA: TGTGCCAGCAGCCAAGTAGGGGCTTACTTCACCTTC
CDR3 protein: CASSQVGAYFTF

D gene: -
V gene: TRBV21-1
clone size: -
J gene: TRBJ2-1
CDR3 length: 16
CDR3 DNA: TGTGCCAGCAGCAACTATTCCGGGACAGGGGCCAATGAGCAGTTCTTC
CDR3 protein: CASSNYSGTGANEQFF

D gene: -
V gene: TRBV24-1
clone size: -
J gene: TRBJ1-1
CDR3 length: 14
CDR3 DNA: TGTGCCACCACCGAGCGGGGGCTGAACACTGAAGCTTTCTTT
CDR3 protein: CATTERGLNTEAFF

D gene: TRBD2
V gene: TRBV15
clone size: -
J gene: TRBJ2-4
CDR3 length: 17
CDR3 DNA: TGTGCCACCAGCAGACCTCCCGCGGGGGGAGCCAAAAACATTCAGTACTTC
CDR3 protein: CATSRPPAGGAKNIQYF

D gene: TRBD2
V gene: TRBV2
clone size: -
J gene: TRBJ2-1
CDR3 length: 21
CDR3 DNA: TGTGCCAGCCATCTACTAAAGAGGGCTAGCGGGGGAAGAAGCTCCTACAATGAGCAGTTCTTC
CDR3 protein: CASHLLKRASGGRSSYNEQFF

D gene: -
V gene: TRBV3-1/TRBV3-2
clone size: few
J gene: TRBJ1-2
CDR3 length: 16
CDR3 DNA: TGTGCCAGCAGCCACCTCCGTCTACAGGAAAACTATGGCTACACCTTC
CDR3 protein: CASSHLRLQENYGYTF

D gene: TRBD1
V gene: TRBV30
clone size: -
J gene: TRBJ2-5
CDR3 length: 11
CDR3 DNA: TGTGCCTGGGGGACAGGGGGGGACCAGTACTTC
CDR3 protein: CAWGTGGDQYF

D gene: TRBD2
V gene: TRBV5-4
clone size: -
J gene: TRBJ2-3
CDR3 length: 14
CDR3 DNA: TGTGCCAGCAGTTGGTCGGGGGGAACAGATACGCAGTATTTT
CDR3 protein: CASSWSGGTDTQYF

D gene: TRBD2
V gene: TRBV7-8
clone size: -
J gene: TRBJ2-1
CDR3 length: 12
CDR3 DNA: TGTGCCAGCAGCCCGACTAGCCCAGAGCAGTTCTTC
CDR3 protein: CASSPTSPEQFF

D gene: TRBD2
V gene: TRBV4-2
clone size: -
J gene: TRBJ2-3
CDR3 length: 15
CDR3 DNA: TGTGCCAGCAGCCAAGGAGCGGGGGGGGCAGATACGCAGTATTTT
CDR3 protein: CASSQGAGGADTQYF

D gene: -
V gene: TRBV6-1
clone size: -
J gene: TRBJ1-5
CDR3 length: 17
CDR3 DNA: TGTGCCAGCAGTGAAGCTCCCGGGGGAGCTAGCAATCAGCCCCAGCATTTT
CDR3 protein: CASSEAPGGASNQPQHF

D gene: TRBD2
V gene: TRBV9
clone size: -
J gene: TRBJ2-2
CDR3 length: 17
CDR3 DNA: TGTGCCAGCAGCGTAGGAGTAGCGGGGGCCTACACCGGGGAGCTGTTTTTT
CDR3 protein: CASSVGVAGAYTGELFF

D gene: TRBD1
V gene: TRBV9
clone size: -
J gene: TRBJ2-7
CDR3 length: 14
CDR3 DNA: TGTGCCAGCAGCGCCACAGGGGGTAGCCACGAGCAGTACTTC
CDR3 protein: CASSATGGSHEQYF

D gene: TRBD2
V gene: TRBV5-8
clone size: -
J gene: TRBJ2-5
CDR3 length: 18
CDR3 DNA: TGTGCCAGCAGCGCCGGACTAGCGGGGGGGTTTTACCAAGAGACCCAGTACTTC
CDR3 protein: CASSAGLAGGFYQETQYF

D gene: -
V gene: TRBV10-3
clone size: -
J gene: TRBJ2-3
CDR3 length: 13
CDR3 DNA: TGTGCCATCAAGGGCGGGGGCACAGATACGCAGTATTTT
CDR3 protein: CAIKGGGTDTQYF

D gene: TRBD2
V gene: TRBV11-3
clone size: -
J gene: TRBJ2-7
CDR3 length: 15
CDR3 DNA: TGTGCCAGCAGCCGTGGGGAGGGCTCCTCCTACGAGCAGTACTTC
CDR3 protein: CASSRGEGSSYEQYF

D gene: TRBD1
V gene: TRBV10-1
clone size: -
J gene: TRBJ2-1
CDR3 length: 15
CDR3 DNA: TGCGCCAGCAGTGAAGGGACAGGATCCTACAATGAGCAGTTCTTC
CDR3 protein: CASSEGTGSYNEQFF

D gene: -
V gene: TRBV5-1
clone size: -
J gene: TRBJ2-1
CDR3 length: 12
CDR3 DNA: TGCCCGCGGCAGGGTTGTTTGGGTGAGCAGTTCTTC
CDR3 protein: CPRQGCLGEQFF

D gene: -
V gene: TRBV7-2
clone size: -
J gene: TRBJ2-3
CDR3 length: 12
CDR3 DNA: TGTGCCAGCAGCTTACCCATGGTAGCGTCGTATTTT
CDR3 protein: CASSLPMVASYF

D gene: -
V gene: TRBV29-1
clone size: few
J gene: TRBJ1-5
CDR3 length: 13
CDR3 DNA: TGCAGCGTTTCCGGACAGCAGAATCAGCCCCAGCATTTT
CDR3 protein: CSVSGQQNQPQHF

D gene: -
V gene: TRBV9
clone size: -
J gene: TRBJ2-2
CDR3 length: 16
CDR3 DNA: TGTGCCAGCAGCGCAGGGTCAGTTGGTCGGGCCGGGGAGCTGTTTTTT
CDR3 protein: CASSAGSVGRAGELFF

D gene: -
V gene: TRBV3-1/TRBV3-2
clone size: few
J gene: TRBJ1-2
CDR3 length: 14
CDR3 DNA: TGTGCCAGCAGCCGGTTAAGGCTGGGAGATGGCTACACCTTC
CDR3 protein: CASSRLRLGDGYTF

D gene: -
V gene: TRBV29-1
clone size: -
J gene: TRBJ1-2
CDR3 length: 12
CDR3 DNA: TGCAGCGTTGAGCGCAGGTTAGGTGGCTACACCTTC
CDR3 protein: CSVERRLGGYTF

D gene: -
V gene: TRBV7-2
clone size: -
J gene: TRBJ2-1
CDR3 length: 14
CDR3 DNA: TGTGCCAGCAGCTTAGAGGACAGTTACAATGAGCAGTTCTTC
CDR3 protein: CASSLEDSYNEQFF

D gene: -
V gene: TRBV29-1
clone size: many
J gene: TRBJ1-1
CDR3 length: 10
CDR3 DNA: TGCAGCGTTGAACAGGTCGCAGCTTTCTTT
CDR3 protein: CSVEQVAAFF

D gene: -
V gene: TRBV6-5
clone size: -
J gene: TRBJ2-7
CDR3 length: 13
CDR3 DNA: TGTGCCAGCAATAGGGGTCATTCCTACGAGCAGTACTTC
CDR3 protein: CASNRGHSYEQYF

D gene: -
V gene: TRBV10-1
clone size: -
J gene: TRBJ2-2
CDR3 length: 17
CDR3 DNA: TGCGCCAGCAGTGAGTCGACTGTGGCAGGGGAATCCGGGGAGCTGTTTTTT
CDR3 protein: CASSESTVAGESGELFF

D gene: -
V gene: TRBV7-2
clone size: -
J gene: TRBJ2-3
CDR3 length: 14
CDR3 DNA: TGTGCCAGCAGCGCGTTTGTGAGCACAGATACGCAGTATTTT
CDR3 protein: CASSAFVSTDTQYF

D gene: TRBD2
V gene: TRBV20-1
clone size: -
J gene: TRBJ2-3
CDR3 length: 15
CDR3 DNA: TGCAGTGCTAGTTCCGGTGCGGGGGGCGCAGATACGCAGTATTTT
CDR3 protein: CSASSGAGGADTQYF

D gene: -
V gene: TRBV19
clone size: -
J gene: TRBJ1-2
CDR3 length: 16
CDR3 DNA: TGTGCCAGTAGTATGGGAGATGCGAGACTTAACTATGGCTACACCTTC
CDR3 protein: CASSMGDARLNYGYTF

D gene: -
V gene: TRBV6-1
clone size: -
J gene: TRBJ1-1
CDR3 length: 12
CDR3 DNA: TGTGCCAGCAGTGAAAGGGAGTTTGAAGCTTTCTTT
CDR3 protein: CASSEREFEAFF

D gene: -
V gene: TRBV10-2
clone size: -
J gene: TRBJ2-5
CDR3 length: 13
CDR3 DNA: TGCGCCTCCGGGACTCCGTACCAAGAGACCCAGTACTTC
CDR3 protein: CASGTPYQETQYF

D gene: -
V gene: TRBV4-3
clone size: -
J gene: TRBJ2-3
CDR3 length: 17
CDR3 DNA: TGCGCCAGCAGCCAAGTCAAAATGGGCGGGAGCACAGATACGCAGTATTTT
CDR3 protein: CASSQVKMGGSTDTQYF

D gene: TRBD1
V gene: TRBV10-3
clone size: -
J gene: TRBJ2-7
CDR3 length: 13
CDR3 DNA: TGTGCCACCTCAGGGACAGATCCCTACGAGCAGTACTTC
CDR3 protein: CATSGTDPYEQYF

D gene: TRBD2
V gene: TRBV2
clone size: once
J gene: TRBJ2-1
CDR3 length: 18
CDR3 DNA: TGTGCCAGCAGTTGGGGACTAGCGGGGGTGAGCTCCTACAATGAGCAGTTCTTC
CDR3 protein: CASSWGLAGVSSYNEQFF

D gene: -
V gene: TRBV10-3
clone size: -
J gene: TRBJ1-3
CDR3 length: 13
CDR3 DNA: TGTGCCATCGTGGCAGGCCAAGGAAACACCATATATTTT
CDR3 protein: CAIVAGQGNTIYF

D gene: TRBD1
V gene: TRBV2
clone size: once
J gene: TRBJ1-3
CDR3 length: 15
CDR3 DNA: TGTGCCAGCAATCTAGGACAGGCGGCTGGAAACACCATATATTTT
CDR3 protein: CASNLGQAAGNTIYF

D gene: -
V gene: TRBV7-9
clone size: once
J gene: TRBJ2-5
CDR3 length: 14
CDR3 DNA: TGTGCCAGCAGCTTAACGAGGGACCAAGAGACCCAGTACTTC
CDR3 protein: CASSLTRDQETQYF

D gene: -
V gene: TRBV5-4
clone size: -
J gene: TRBJ2-1
CDR3 length: 15
CDR3 DNA: TGTGCCAGCAGCTTGACTAGCAACTACTACAATGAGCAGTTCTTC
CDR3 protein: CASSLTSNYYNEQFF

D gene: TRBD2
V gene: TRBV2
clone size: -
J gene: TRBJ2-5
CDR3 length: 19
CDR3 DNA: TGTGCCAGCACCCCCCCTTGGGGAACTAGCGGGGGCCTCCAGGAGACCCAGTACTTC
CDR3 protein: CASTPPWGTSGGLQETQYF

D gene: TRBD1
V gene: TRBV5-1
clone size: -
J gene: TRBJ2-2
CDR3 length: 15
CDR3 DNA: TGCGCCAGCAGCTCGCGACAGGGAGAAACCGGGGAGCTGTTTTTT
CDR3 protein: CASSSRQGETGELFF

D gene: TRBD1
V gene: TRBV18
clone size: -
J gene: TRBJ1-1
CDR3 length: 18
CDR3 DNA: TGTGCCAGCTCACCGTTTCCCGGACAGGGGCCTTTGAACACTGAAGCTTTCTTT
CDR3 protein: CASSPFPGQGPLNTEAFF

D gene: -
V gene: TRBV29-1
clone size: once
J gene: TRBJ2-5
CDR3 length: 11
CDR3 DNA: TGCAGCGTTGGCTCGGGAGAGACCCAGTACTTC
CDR3 protein: CSVGSGETQYF

D gene: -
V gene: TRBV30
clone size: few
J gene: TRBJ1-4
CDR3 length: 14
CDR3 DNA: TGTGCCTGGAGCCCGACAGACGAGAATGAAAAACTGTTTTTT
CDR3 protein: CAWSPTDENEKLFF

D gene: TRBD2
V gene: TRBV7-8
clone size: few
J gene: TRBJ2-7
CDR3 length: 15
CDR3 DNA: TGTGCCAGCAGCTTAGGGACTAGCGGCTTCTACGAGCAGTACTTC
CDR3 protein: CASSLGTSGFYEQYF

D gene: TRBD1
V gene: TRBV19
clone size: -
J gene: TRBJ2-7
CDR3 length: 14
CDR3 DNA: TGTGCCAGTAGTATAGAGAACAGGGGCTACGAGCAGTACTTC
CDR3 protein: CASSIENRGYEQYF

D gene: TRBD1
V gene: TRBV3-1/TRBV3-2
clone size: -
J gene: TRBJ2-5
CDR3 length: 18
CDR3 DNA: TGTGCCAGCAGCCAAGATCGTCCCGGGACAGGGACCCAAGAGACCCAGTACTTC
CDR3 protein: CASSQDRPGTGTQETQYF

D gene: -
V gene: TRBV6-5
clone size: few
J gene: TRBJ2-5
CDR3 length: 12
CDR3 DNA: TGTGCCAGCGGGAGGATCGGAGAGACCCAGTACTTC
CDR3 protein: CASGRIGETQYF

D gene: -
V gene: TRBV6-5
clone size: -
J gene: TRBJ1-3
CDR3 length: 15
CDR3 DNA: TGTGCCAGCAGTTACGCGGTTAACTCTGGAAACACCATATATTTT
CDR3 protein: CASSYAVNSGNTIYF

D gene: TRBD1
V gene: TRBV5-7
clone size: -
J gene: TRBJ2-5
CDR3 length: 12
CDR3 DNA: TGTGCCAGCAGCCCAGGGGGAGAGACCCAGTACTTC
CDR3 protein: CASSPGGETQYF

D gene: -
V gene: TRBV6-5
clone size: few
J gene: TRBJ1-2
CDR3 length: 14
CDR3 DNA: TGTGCCAGCAGTTTGGACTCGACCCGGTATGGCTACACCTTC
CDR3 protein: CASSLDSTRYGYTF

D gene: -
V gene: TRBV5-5
clone size: many
J gene: TRBJ1-2
CDR3 length: 14
CDR3 DNA: TGTGCCAGCAGCGGATCGGACAGAAACTATGGCTACACCTTC
CDR3 protein: CASSGSDRNYGYTF

D gene: -
V gene: TRBV7-9
clone size: -
J gene: TRBJ2-1
CDR3 length: 17
CDR3 DNA: TGTGCCAGCAGTTCTCACCTGCCAGCGAGCTCCTACAATGAGCAGTTCTTC
CDR3 protein: CASSSHLPASSYNEQFF

D gene: TRBD1
V gene: TRBV10-3
clone size: -
J gene: TRBJ2-1
CDR3 length: 13
CDR3 DNA: TGTGCCATCCGTGGGACAGGGGGCAATGAGCAGTTCTTC
CDR3 protein: CAIRGTGGNEQFF

D gene: TRBD1
V gene: TRBV6-4
clone size: -
J gene: TRBJ1-2
CDR3 length: 12
CDR3 DNA: TGTGCCAGCAAACAAACAGGGGGAGGCTACACCTTC
CDR3 protein: CASKQTGGGYTF

D gene: TRBD1
V gene: TRBV5-1
clone size: -
J gene: TRBJ1-4
CDR3 length: 14
CDR3 DNA: TGCGCCAGCAGCTCGGGACAGGGAAATGAAAAACTGTTTTTT
CDR3 protein: CASSSGQGNEKLFF

D gene: -
V gene: TRBV19
clone size: -
J gene: TRBJ2-2
CDR3 length: 16
CDR3 DNA: TGTGCCAGTAGTTGGAACCGGGGGAATGCTCCCGGGGAGCTGTTTTTT
CDR3 protein: CASSWNRGNAPGELFF

D gene: TRBD2
V gene: TRBV7-2
clone size: few
J gene: TRBJ2-7
CDR3 length: 14
CDR3 DNA: TGTGCCAGCAGTCGTACTAGCGGGACCTACGAGCAGTACTTC
CDR3 protein: CASSRTSGTYEQYF